One sample yielded the 17 T cell receptor beta chains listed below, sequenced in a study of cytomegalovirus exposure and HLA in healthy donors. 60 Vbeta and 13 Jbeta primers were used in PCR. Some clones are missing from TCRdb's copy, which holds only in-frame ones; the method was immunoSEQ multiplex PCR. Of about 130,000 clones in the sample, just over 75% were seen once. Sequencing was done on a sample of PBMCs. Receptors originate from a woman between 45 and 65 years old in good health and CMV-seronegative.

V and J are TRBV9 and TRBJ1-3; 10 bases agree with TRBD1. The CDR3 is 18 residues long. Germline loops: CDR1 SGDLS, CDR2 YYNGEE. V lost 4 bases to trimming and J lost 0 bases; unmatched junction nucleotides: 10. DNA of the CDR3: TGTGCCAGCAGCCCCCAAGGACAGGGGGTCAGCTCTGGAAACACCATATATTTT. Translating it yields CASSPQGQGVSSGNTIYF.

The chain recombines TRBV7-2 with TRBJ2-1; 9 bases map to TRBD1. V trimming: 5 bases; J trimming: 6 bases; junction bases outside the gene matches: 8. The CDR3 sequence is 15 residues long. Germline CDR1 is SGHTA and CDR2 is FQGNSA. CDR3 sequence: CASSPGQGSINEQFF. The CDR3 coding sequence is TGTGCCAGCAGCCCGGGACAGGGTTCGATCAATGAGCAGTTCTTC.

This clone was seen once. The rearrangement links TRBV27 to TRBJ2-1, with TRBD2 identical over 12 bases. The germline V gene encodes CDR1 MNHEY and CDR2 SMNVEV (reference sequence). Trimming at V came to 5 bases and at J to 5 bases, leaving 4 bases not matched to a gene. The CDR3 is 15 amino acids. The CDR3 DNA reads TGTGCCAGCAGTCCTTCTAGCGGGAGGGACAATGAGCAGTTCTTC. It is translated as CASSPSSGRDNEQFF.

J is TRBJ2-7 and V is TRBV23-1, with TRBD1 matching over 10 bases. TRBV23-1 is reported as an ORF; its role is uncertain. The CDR3 totals 14 residues. The V and J ends lost 3 bases and 5 bases, in that order; junction bases with no gene match: 4. The CDR3 here is CASSHGQGEDEQYF. CDR3 bases: TGCGCCAGCAGTCACGGACAGGGGGAAGACGAGCAGTACTTC.

The chain carries TRBV5-4 and TRBJ2-6; 7 positions match TRBD1. V gave up 4 bases and J gave up 0 bases; unmatched junction bases: 7. Germline CDR1 and CDR2: SGHNT and YYREEE (reference sequence). The length of the CDR3 is 17 residues. CDR3 nucleotide sequence: TGTGCCAGCAGCACCAAGAACAGGGGCTCTGGGGCCAACGTCCTGACTTTC. As protein: CASSTKNRGSGANVLTF.

The count of this clone is one. The chain has TRBV18 and TRBJ2-7, with D tentatively TRBD2 (6 bases). The CDR3 sequence is 17 residues long. Deletions cut 3 bases from V and 3 bases from J, with 21 bases between. CDR1 is KGHSH and CDR2 is LQKENI in the germline V gene. The CDR3 reads CASSPPRGEKAGYEQYF. The CDR3 DNA is TGTGCCAGCTCACCTCCTAGAGGCGAAAAAGCGGGCTACGAGCAGTACTTC.

This chain joins TRBV29-1 and TRBJ2-5; D may be TRBD1 (5 bases). The CDR3 covers 14 residues. Per the germline V gene, CDR1 is SQVTM and CDR2 is ANQGSEA. The V end was cut by 6 bases, the J end by 5 bases, with 19 bases between. The CDR3 region has the DNA TGCAGCGTCCGAAACGGCAGGGTCGTCGAGACCCAGTACTTC. Amino acid sequence: CSVRNGRVVETQYF.

The V and J genes are TRBV30 and TRBJ1-4; the D gene is possibly TRBD1 (6 bases). The CDR3 spans 15 residues. The germline V gene has CDR1 GTSNPN and CDR2 SVGIG (reference sequence). The V end was cut by 0 bases, the J end by 4 bases, with 12 bases between. The CDR3 here is CAWSVPDRFNEKLFF. In DNA form, the CDR3 reads TGTGCCTGGAGTGTACCCGACAGGTTTAATGAAAAACTGTTTTTT.

The gene calls are TRBV2 and TRBJ1-2; 9 bases agree with TRBD1. Unmatched junction bases numbered 9, after V lost 2 bases and J lost 8 bases. The CDR3 consists of 15 residues. Per germline, CDR1 SNHLY and CDR2 FYNNEI. The CDR3 sequence is CASSETGTGRRGYTF. The CDR3 DNA reads as TGTGCCAGCAGTGAAACAGGGACAGGGCGTCGGGGCTACACCTTC.

The genes are TRBV6-5 and TRBJ2-7; 7 nucleotides align to TRBD2. Germline CDR1 reads MNHEY; CDR2 reads SVGAGI. With 2 bases clipped from V and 6 bases from J, the junction kept 4 bases outside the gene matches. CDR3 length: 13 amino acids. CDR3 nucleotides: TGTGCCAGCAGTTACGGGGAGGGGAGCGAGCAGTACGTC. This encodes CASSYGEGSEQYV.

The gene calls are TRBV18 and TRBJ1-1; 7 bases map to TRBD1. Trimming removed 9 bases from V and 4 bases from J; junction bases left unmatched: 11. CDR3 length: 14 residues. Per the germline V gene, CDR1 is KGHSH and CDR2 is LQKENI. The CDR3 bases are TGTGCCAGTAAAATACAGGGGCCGGGCACTGAAGCTTTCTTT. Translation: CASKIQGPGTEAFF.

This chain connects TRBV15 to TRBJ2-2; TRBD2 aligns across 11 bases. The CDR3 totals 15 residues. Germline-derived CDR1 and CDR2 are LNHNV and YYDKDF (reference sequence). V trimming: 8 bases; J trimming: 6 bases; junction bases outside the gene matches: 8. The CDR3 DNA sequence: TGTGCCACCGGGCCCGGGACTAGCGGACCCGGGGAGCTGTTTTTT. It yields the protein CATGPGTSGPGELFF.

This clone appeared once. This chain connects TRBV19 to TRBJ2-5; 8 nucleotides align to TRBD2. Germline trimming cut 7 bases from V and 5 bases from J; bases unmatched to any gene: 9. Per germline, CDR1 LNHDA and CDR2 SQIVND (reference sequence). The CDR3 is 14 residues long. The CDR3 protein is CASNGIAGRETQYF. The CDR3, as DNA: TGTGCCAGTAATGGCATAGCGGGACGGGAGACCCAGTACTTC. The full variable domain, its missing parts supplied by reference TRBV19 and TRBJ2-5, is DGGITQSPKYLFRKEGQNVTLSCEQNLNHDAMYWYRQDPGQGLRLIYYSQIVNDFQKGDIAEGYSVSREKKESFPLTVTSAQKNPTAFYLCASNGIAGRETQYFGPGTRLLVL.

V and J are TRBV7-2 and TRBJ2-5; 8 bases are a match to TRBD2. The CDR3 contains 14 residues. Germline V CDR1 and CDR2: SGHTA, FQGNSA. The J segment lost 3 bases and the V segment lost 3 bases, leaving 3 bases of the junction unmatched. CDR3 nucleotides: TGTGCCAGCAGCTTCCGCGGGAGGAAAGAGACCCAGTACTTC. Translation: CASSFRGRKETQYF.

The chain is built from TRBV30 and TRBJ2-5; D is unclear. Germline CDR1 reads GTSNPN; CDR2 reads SVGIG (reference sequence). Trimming took off 0 bases at V and 5 bases at J, with 13 bases between the two ends. The CDR3 is made up of 14 amino acids. The CDR3 region has the DNA TGTGCCTGGAGTGTACCCGGTCCCCGGGAGACCCAGTACTTC. Its translation is CAWSVPGPRETQYF. Supplemented by reference TRBV30 and TRBJ2-5, the full variable domain reads SQTIHQWPATLVQPVGSPLSLECTVEGTSNPNLYWYRQAAGRGLQLLFYSVGIGQISSEVPQNLSASRPQDRQFILSSKKLLLSDSGFYLCAWSVPGPRETQYFGPGTRLLVL.

The rearrangement links TRBV7-9 to TRBJ1-1; D remains unclear. V shed 3 bases and J shed 0 bases, with 8 bases lying between them. Germline V gene sequence: CDR1 SEHNR, CDR2 FQNEAQ (reference sequence). The CDR3 has 14 residues. DNA for the CDR3: TGTGCCAGCAGCTTGCGTGGAGTGAACACTGAAGCTTTCTTT. Translated: CASSLRGVNTEAFF.

The rearrangement links TRBV28 to TRBJ1-5; a weak D match, TRBD1 (6 bases). This CDR3 is built from 15 residues. Germline V lookup: CDR1 MDHEN, CDR2 SYDVKM. The V gene lost 4 bases and the J gene lost 6 bases, with 16 bases spanning the gap. The CDR3 is CASSSPNRVGQPQHF. The CDR3 nucleotides read TGTGCCAGCAGTTCACCCAACAGGGTAGGTCAGCCCCAGCATTTT.